Ten or more counts support the clone carrying this TCR beta chain. Hyperthyroidism of Graves' type that showed no ophthalmopathy progression within 18 months was stable. What was amplified from RNA transcripts were TCR beta CDR3 regions. Carried out on the TCR CDR3, a first-round RT-PCR used the HTBI primer set. TCRdb analysed the multiplex PCR reads with MiXCR anew, one entry per CDR3 protein. In the table there are about 620,000 distinct CDR3 sequences, 15% to 20% of which are singletons. Trimming took 3 bases from V and 2 from J, leaving 11 bases between them. This CDR3 spans 14 amino acids. The data stem from a study of T cells in Graves' hyperthyroidism and ophthalmopathy.

The chain combines TRBV12-3 or TRBV12-4 with TRBJ2-7, with D perhaps being TRBD1 or TRBD2 (6 bases each). This TCR was sampled from a woman in her 30s with Graves' hyperthyroidism. The sample consisted of blood. CDR3 amino acids: CASSFERGAYEQYF. CDR3 DNA: TGTGCCAGCAGTTTTGAAAGGGGGGCCTACGAGCAGTACTTC.